This passage covers 18 T cell receptor beta chains from one sample sequenced in a study of blood T cell repertoires in COVID-19. Data came from immunoSEQ multiplex PCR; TCRdb stores just in-frame clones and leaves some out. The sample lists some 230,000 clones, around 84% seen once, with over 2.5% in the top ten. The material sequenced was peripheral blood. These receptors were obtained from a man in his forties or fifties who had recovered from COVID-19.

A single count supports this clone. V and J are TRBV24-1 and TRBJ2-7; 9 positions match TRBD1. The junction had 5 bases not matched to a gene; V was cut back by 6 bases and J by 0 bases. Germline lookup yields CDR1 KGHDR and CDR2 SFDVKD. The CDR3 has 15 residues. The CDR3 nucleotides are TGTGCCACCAGTCCGGGACAGGGAATCTCCTACGAGCAGTACTTC. Its protein is CATSPGQGISYEQYF.

The chain couples TRBV7-9 to TRBJ2-1; TRBD1 agrees at 9 bases. The germline V gene has CDR1 SEHNR and CDR2 FQNEAQ (reference sequence). CDR3 length: 16 amino acids. Losses at the gene ends were 1 base for V and 5 bases for J; bases not matched to a gene: 6. Written as DNA, the CDR3 is TGTGCCAGCAGCTTAGGCGGGACAGGGATCCACAATGAGCAGTTCTTC. Protein product: CASSLGGTGIHNEQFF.

V gene TRBV4-1 combines with J gene TRBJ2-7; the D gene is possibly TRBD2 (6 bases). Germline CDR1 MGHRA, CDR2 YSYEKL. The V end was cut by 3 bases, the J end by 5 bases, with 14 bases between. CDR3 length: 14 residues. Written as DNA, the CDR3 is TGCGCCAGCAGCCAGGAGGGGAGATGGGACGAGCAGTACTTC. Translated, it gives CASSQEGRWDEQYF.

The rearrangement joins TRBV27 to TRBJ1-2, with 10 bases fitting TRBD1. CDR1 MNHEY and CDR2 SMNVEV come from the germline V gene (reference sequence). J gave up 7 bases and V 5 bases, and 7 bases lay outside the gene matches. The CDR3 extends over 14 amino acids. The CDR3 nucleotides read TGTGCCAGCAGTATTGGACAGGGGGTGGGTGGCTACACCTTC. It codes for CASSIGQGVGGYTF.

This clone has just one count. The chain links TRBV28 to TRBJ1-2, with 8 bases lining up with TRBD1. This CDR3 comprises 13 residues. J gave up 5 bases and V 5 bases, and 4 bases lay outside the gene matches. Per the germline V gene, CDR1 is MDHEN and CDR2 is SYDVKM. The CDR3 loop reads CASSQDRAYGYTF. The DNA for the CDR3 is TGTGCCAGCAGTCAGGACAGGGCATATGGCTACACCTTC.

This clone was picked up a small number of times. The rearrangement joins TRBV5-5 to TRBJ1-5; D unclear. The CDR3 totals 13 residues. Trimming took 2 bases from V and 5 from J, leaving 8 bases between them. Looked up from germline, CDR1 is SGHKS and CDR2 is YYEKEE (reference sequence). CDR3 amino acids: CASSFGSHQPQHF. CDR3 bases: TGTGCCAGCAGCTTTGGCAGTCATCAGCCCCAGCATTTT.

This clone has only one observation. The chain couples TRBV9 to TRBJ1-3; 12 positions agree with TRBD1. CDR3 length equals 17 residues. Trimming removed 0 bases from V and 6 bases from J; junction bases left unmatched: 7. Per germline, CDR1 SGDLS and CDR2 YYNGEE. The CDR3 here is CASSVEMGQGAKNTIYF. CDR3 coding DNA: TGTGCCAGCAGCGTAGAGATGGGACAGGGGGCAAAAAACACCATATATTTT.

The chain has TRBV7-9 and TRBJ2-5; D possibly corresponds to TRBD1 (5 bases). Looked up from germline, CDR1 is SEHNR and CDR2 is FQNEAQ (reference sequence). The V end lost 5 bases, the J end lost 5 bases, and 18 bases lay between the germline ends. This CDR3 is built from 15 residues. The CDR3, as DNA: TGTGCCAGCAGCCAAGACGGACCCTCAGGGGAGACCCAGTACTTC. This sequence encodes CASSQDGPSGETQYF.

The genes are TRBV23-1 and TRBJ2-1; D uncertain. TRBV23-1 is known as an ORF, though its function is uncertain. The CDR3 is 13 amino acids. With 7 bases removed from V and 5 bases from J, the gap between germline ends came to 12 bases. The CDR3 protein is CASKIPRDNEQFF. Written as DNA, the CDR3 is TGCGCCAGCAAAATCCCACGCGACAATGAGCAGTTCTTC.

Only a few counts were recorded for this clone. The CDR3 sequence is CASSRPGQGTAGYTF. CDR3 in DNA: TGCGCCAGCAGCCGCCCGGGACAGGGAACGGCTGGCTACACCTTC. This chain joins TRBV5-1 and TRBJ1-2, with 9 bases that match TRBD1. The CDR3 totals 15 residues. In germline, CDR1 is SGHRS, CDR2 YFSETQ. V gave up 4 bases and J gave up 7 bases; unmatched junction bases: 11.

V and J are TRBV23-1 and TRBJ2-7, with TRBD2 identical over 15 bases. TRBV23-1 has ORF status, its function being uncertain. After removal of 0 bases from V and 3 bases from J, the junction contained 12 bases not matched to a gene. This CDR3 has 20 amino acids. This chain's CDR3 is CASSQSKAPGLAGGLYEQYF. The CDR3 DNA is TGCGCCAGCAGTCAATCGAAGGCGCCGGGACTAGCGGGAGGACTCTACGAGCAGTACTTC.

This clone was recorded once. The J gene is TRBJ1-3, the V gene TRBV7-9; 11 bases fit TRBD1. J was trimmed by 5 bases and V by 4 bases; bases with no gene match: 7. This CDR3 comprises 16 residues. Germline CDR1 is SEHNR and CDR2 is FQNEAQ (reference sequence). In DNA form, the CDR3 reads TGTGCCAGCAGCTCGTGGGACAGGGGGAGCCGAAACACCATATATTTT. Encoded protein: CASSSWDRGSRNTIYF.

The chain links TRBV13 to TRBJ2-2; maybe TRBD2 (5 bases). CDR3 length: 17 residues. CDR1 and CDR2 (germline): PRHDT, FYEKMQ (reference sequence). V was pared by 1 base and J by 1 base, with 13 bases between. In nucleotides, the CDR3 is TGTGCCAGCAGCTTAGCGTACGGCGGAGGGAACACCGGGGAGCTGTTTTTT. The encoded protein is CASSLAYGGGNTGELFF.

The chain carries TRBV30 and TRBJ2-1, with a possible D match to TRBD2 (6 bases). This CDR3 is built from 14 residues. V was clipped by 3 bases and J by 6 bases, with 15 bases between them. The germline gives CDR1 GTSNPN, CDR2 SVGIG (reference sequence). The CDR3 DNA reads TGTGCCTGGAGCCGCGCCGGGGGATTCAATGAGCAGTTCTTC. Protein: CAWSRAGGFNEQFF. The full variable domain, completed using reference TRBV30 and TRBJ2-1, is SQTIHQWPATLVQPVGSPLSLECTVEGTSNPNLYWYRQAAGRGLQLLFYSVGIGQISSEVPQNLSASRPQDRQFILSSKKLLLSDSGFYLCAWSRAGGFNEQFFGPGTRLTVL.

In this sample, this clone turned up once. The chain links TRBV5-6 to TRBJ1-2; D may be TRBD1 (6 bases). The CDR3 runs 13 residues. The germline V gene encodes CDR1 SGHDT and CDR2 YYEEEE. V was shortened by 4 bases and J by 2 bases, with 9 bases between the two germline ends. In DNA form, the CDR3 reads TGTGCCAGCAGCCCGGACAGAAACTATGGCTACACCTTC. The encoded protein is CASSPDRNYGYTF.

The chain employs TRBV28 and TRBJ1-6, with a tentative D call TRBD1 (6 bases). V lost 2 bases and J 5 bases, leaving 7 bases between the germline ends. Germline V gene lookup returns CDR1 MDHEN and CDR2 SYDVKM. The CDR3 consists of 14 residues. CDR3 protein: CASSLTGHNSPLHF. The CDR3 DNA is TGTGCCAGCAGTTTAACAGGGCATAATTCACCCCTCCACTTT.

The rearrangement links TRBV18 to TRBJ2-5; tentative D call: TRBD2 (6 bases). CDR3 length equals 14 residues. V was trimmed by 3 bases and J by 5 bases, leaving 13 bases between them. Germline CDR1 KGHSH, CDR2 LQKENI. In DNA form, the CDR3 reads TGTGCCAGCTCACCCTCGGGGGAGAGGGAGACCCAGTACTTC. Translated: CASSPSGERETQYF.

The chain recombines TRBV7-6 with TRBJ1-3; D gene uncertain. Looked up from germline, CDR1 is SGHVS and CDR2 is FNYEAQ. The CDR3 is 16 residues long. Trimming cost V 1 base and J 0 bases, with 10 bases left between them. The CDR3 region is CASSLGAVGSGNTIYF. For the CDR3, the DNA is TGTGCCAGCAGCTTAGGTGCCGTCGGCTCTGGAAACACCATATATTTT.